The TCR beta chain under discussion was sequenced for a study of human T cells and chemical hapten exposure. V lost 2 bases and J 2 bases, leaving 8 bases between the germline ends. CDR3 length: 14 residues. Germline CDR1 is MGHDK and CDR2 is SYGVNS. This clonotype was seen only a few times. Antigen unknown. TCRdb reanalysed the RACE reads using MiXCR and keeps one entry per CDR3 protein. The table shows a few hundred thousand distinct CDR3 sequences, with about 9.4% occurring only once. Findings and limits, study-wide: Higher patch test scores went with higher counts of PT1 expanded TCRs.

Specified time point: pre-sensitization, week 0. Treatment indicated: therapeutic diphenylcyclopropenone sensitization with weekly scalp DPC. This TCR was sampled from a woman aged 40 to 50 with alopecia areata. Some clones in this sample may be carry-over from other donors' samples. The sample was whole blood, taken in connection with sensitization to the hapten diphenylcyclopropenone (DPC). V is TRBV25-1 and J is TRBJ2-3; possible D gene TRBD2, 5 bases. CDR3 region: CASSEGSYTDTQYF. CDR3 nucleotide sequence: TGTGCCAGCAGTGAAGGGAGCTACACAGATACGCAGTATTTT.